This T cell receptor beta chain was sequenced for a study of T-cell memory formation after mild COVID-19. Germline V gene data show CDR1 as SGHTA and CDR2 as FQGTGA. The CDR3 is made up of 15 amino acids. Concerning this clonotype: Mismatch with germline at one junction end may stem from a read error.

TCRdb analysed the 5' RACE reads with MiXCR anew, one entry per CDR3 protein. The table has 400,000 to 450,000 distinct CDR3 sequences, roughly 17% seen once. Sequenced material: PBMCs or a T cell subset sorted from them (not recorded which). The source is a man aged 18 to 35 who had mild COVID-19 (a few samples of this study predate the infection). Cell type and time point are not known. The rearrangement joins TRBV7-3 to TRBJ2-3; D perhaps matches TRBD2 (8 bases). CDR3 nucleotide sequence: TGTGCCAGCAGCTTATATCGGGGGGGGACAGATACGCTGTATTTT. Translated, it gives CASSLYRGGTDTLYF.